This TCR beta chain was identified in a study of T-cell memory formation after mild COVID-19 (dated by TCRdb to about 2021). For the study in its entirety: Most TCR sequence clusters were specific to one of the two donors. T-cell clones expanding and contracting after mild COVID-19 in a couple of donors were tracked by longitudinal TCRalpha and TCRbeta repertoire sequencing. Two young, previously healthy adult volunteers made up the cohort, one male and one female. General conclusions and limits of the study: Contracting CD4+ clones were found mainly in CM and EM memory subsets, while CD8+ clones were enriched in EMRA. The study included only a couple of mild cases, and larger cohorts that include severe cases with pre-infection samples were judged to be necessary. Some responding clones were detected in pre-infection memory, which suggested that pre-existing cross-reactive memory T cells had joined the SARS-CoV-2 response. From day 15 to 85, contracting clones showed balanced CD4/CD8 phenotypes, whereas a second wave of clones that expanded from day 15 to 37 leaned towards CD4+. SARS-CoV-2 specificity was not confirmed for the second-wave clones peaking on day 37.

For CDR1 and CDR2, the germline V gene lists SGHRS and YFSETQ. Trimming takes 4 bases from V and 6 bases from J, and the germline ends sit 17 bases apart. Its CDR3 holds 14 amino acids, cysteine through phenylalanine. The DNA shown is the 42-base CDR3, in frame from base 1. This clonotype was counted at least ten times. Its binding antigen is unknown. The record has no base qualities; no much larger clone is one base away. The sequencer was an Illumina NovaSeq 6000. TCRalpha and TCRbeta cDNA libraries were built by 5'RACE with constant-segment primers, adding sample barcodes and unique molecular identifiers. RNA was extracted from every sample with Trizol reagent. Libraries were amplified in two PCR steps, with a second sample barcode and Illumina TruSeq adapters added in the second step. Sequencing of libraries was performed on an Illumina NovaSeq with 2 x 150 bp paired-end reads. Per the source publication's procedure: Reads were demultiplexed and collapsed into UMI-guided consensus sequences with migec v1.2.7. Using mixcr v2.1.11, UMI consensuses were aligned to TRA and TRB V and J templates and then assembled into clonotypes. Expanded or contracted clonotypes were those called significant by both edgeR and NoisET, with noise models trained on biological replicates. For edgeR calls, a false discovery rate-adjusted p below 0.01 and a log2 fold-change threshold of 1 were applied. As an exploratory analysis of dynamics, PCA with hierarchical clustering was applied to max-normalized trajectories of the 1000 most abundant clonotypes. Separately sequenced CD4+ and CD8+ repertoires were used to assign a CD4 or CD8 phenotype to each responding clone. The raw public data were reprocessed by TCRdb itself: fastp quality trimming at Q25, MiXCR clonotype calling, in-frame beta chains only. Duplicate CDR3 protein sequences are folded into a single record with the most common DNA and genes. TCRdb's processing, not the authors', yielded these V and J calls. For this sample the table gives 100,000 to 150,000 distinct CDR3 sequences, of which about 6.5% were detected only once. Over 2% of the sample goes to the ten largest clones.

PBMCs were isolated by Ficoll-Paque density gradient centrifugation. The material sequenced was PBMCs or a T cell subset sorted from them (not recorded which). The source is an adult woman who had mild COVID-19 (a few samples of this study predate the infection). The sample titles of this study are shuffled in the database, so cell type and time point are left out; the donor was told from shared clones. The chain links TRBV5-1 with TRBJ2-7; matching of 6 bases hints at TRBD2 as the D gene. In nucleotides, the sequence is TGCGCCAGCAGCAACCGGGACTTTCCTTCCGAGCAGTACTTC. Its translation is CASSNRDFPSEQYF.